This passage covers 26 T cell receptor beta chains from one sample sequenced in a study of blood T cell repertoires in COVID-19. Measured with immunoSEQ multiplex PCR; TCRdb has only the in-frame clones, and not every one. The data contain fewer than 150,000 clones, 81% of them singletons. Input material: peripheral blood. Every receptor here comes from a man aged 45-60 years with acute or convalescent COVID-19.

The rearrangement links TRBV6-5 to TRBJ2-7; 7 nucleotides align to TRBD2. Losses at the gene ends were 11 bases for V and 6 bases for J; bases not matched to a gene: 10. Germline loops: CDR1 MNHEY, CDR2 SVGAGI. The CDR3 totals 12 residues. CDR3 coding DNA: TGTGCCCTCCGGACATGGGGGGGCGAGCAGTACGTC. Its translation: CALRTWGGEQYV.

The chain couples TRBV12-3 or TRBV12-4 to TRBJ1-1; a possible D gene is TRBD1 (6 bases). The CDR3 totals 13 residues. V lost 6 bases to trimming and J lost 5 bases, with 13 bases between them. This CDR3 reads CASRTDSRTEAFF. CDR3 DNA sequence: TGTGCCAGCAGAACGGACAGCCGGACTGAAGCTTTCTTT.

The chain couples TRBV2 to TRBJ2-3; 9 bases match TRBD1. The CDR3 is made up of 16 amino acids. Germline V gene lookup returns CDR1 SNHLY and CDR2 FYNNEI. V lost 5 bases to trimming and J lost 3 bases; unmatched junction nucleotides: 9. This CDR3 is CASSSPRDRATDTQYF. Written as DNA, the CDR3 is TGTGCCAGCAGTTCTCCCCGGGACAGGGCTACAGATACGCAGTATTTT.

This chain links TRBV5-6 with TRBJ1-1, with D maybe TRBD1 (5 bases). CDR3 size: 14 residues. In germline, CDR1 is SGHDT, CDR2 YYEEEE. V was trimmed by 0 bases and J by 4 bases, leaving 10 bases between them. The CDR3 spells CASSLAGGSTEAFF. For the CDR3, the DNA is TGTGCCAGCAGCTTGGCCGGGGGGTCCACTGAAGCTTTCTTT.

This clone was seen a handful of times. This chain joins TRBV28 and TRBJ1-3; TRBD1 matches at 8 bases. V lost 5 bases to trimming and J lost 3 bases; unmatched junction nucleotides: 6. This CDR3 is built from 15 residues. Germline CDR1 is MDHEN and CDR2 is SYDVKM. The CDR3 nucleotides read TGTGCCAGCAGTGCACCACAGGGGGTTGGAAACACCATATATTTT. Residues: CASSAPQGVGNTIYF.

Only one count was recorded for this clone. The chain has TRBV27 and TRBJ1-4; possible D gene TRBD1, 5 bases. The germline CDR1 and CDR2 sequences are MNHEY and SMNVEV (reference sequence). Trimming removed 6 bases from V and 7 bases from J, with 21 bases in between. This CDR3 has 16 residues. The CDR3 spells CASRKVGAEWGEKLFF. CDR3 sequence (DNA): TGTGCCAGCAGGAAAGTAGGGGCGGAATGGGGTGAAAAACTGTTTTTT.

V gene TRBV5-6 combines with J gene TRBJ1-3; no clear D. CDR1 and CDR2 from the germline V gene are SGHDT and YYEEEE. The CDR3 runs to 11 residues. Trimming took 1 base from V and 9 from J, leaving 5 bases between them. In DNA, the CDR3 is TGTGCCAGCAGCTTGCTCCGCACCATATATTTT. This encodes CASSLLRTIYF.

This clone is judged medium-sized. V and J are TRBV19 and TRBJ1-3; possible D gene TRBD1, 5 bases. Germline CDR1 is LNHDA and CDR2 is SQIVND (reference sequence). The V gene lost 5 bases and the J gene lost 4 bases, with 15 bases spanning the gap. The CDR3 contains 15 residues. The DNA for the CDR3 is TGTGCCAGTAGTTCCCCCCGCTGGGGCGGAAACACCATATATTTT. Protein: CASSSPRWGGNTIYF.

This sequence joins TRBV7-2 and TRBJ2-2, with D tentatively TRBD2 (6 bases). The CDR3 is 14 amino acids. Trimming took 4 bases from V and 6 from J, leaving 12 bases between them. Germline V CDR1 and CDR2: SGHTA, FQGNSA. The CDR3 region is CASSSLAVAGELFF. The CDR3 DNA reads as TGTGCCAGCAGCTCCTTAGCGGTCGCCGGGGAGCTGTTTTTT.

This clone was counted a single time. J is TRBJ1-2 and V is TRBV11-2; possibly TRBD1 for D (5 bases). The V end lost 0 bases, the J end lost 4 bases, and 9 bases lay between the germline ends. The CDR3 covers 14 residues. Germline CDR1 and CDR2: SGHAT and FQNNGV. CDR3: CASSLDRQSYGYTF. The CDR3 bases are TGTGCCAGCAGCTTAGATCGACAGTCCTATGGCTACACCTTC.

V usage is TRBV4-2 and J usage is TRBJ2-3; 11 positions agree with TRBD2. Germline V gives CDR1 LGHNA, CDR2 YNFKEQ. J was trimmed by 0 bases and V by 1 base; bases with no gene match: 6. The CDR3 extends over 18 amino acids. CDR3 residues: CASSQVLAGAGSTDTQYF. The CDR3, as DNA: TGTGCCAGCAGCCAAGTACTAGCGGGGGCGGGAAGCACAGATACGCAGTATTTT.

V usage is TRBV9 and J usage is TRBJ2-2; tentatively, D is TRBD2 (6 bases). Germline lookup yields CDR1 SGDLS and CDR2 YYNGEE. The V end was cut by 1 base, the J end by 3 bases, with 10 bases between. The CDR3 length is 15 residues. The CDR3 reads CASSVPGEDTGELFF. As DNA, the CDR3 is TGTGCCAGCAGCGTACCGGGAGAGGACACCGGGGAGCTGTTTTTT.

The CDR3 is CASSLGVAGGSDTQYF. The CDR3 DNA is TGTGCCAGCAGCTTGGGAGTAGCGGGGGGATCAGATACGCAGTATTTT. The chain couples TRBV5-8 to TRBJ2-3; TRBD2 matches at 10 bases. This CDR3 region has 16 residues. The J segment lost 4 bases and the V segment lost 0 bases, leaving 5 bases of the junction unmatched. The germline V gene encodes CDR1 SGHTS and CDR2 YDEGEE.

V and J are TRBV6-5 and TRBJ1-1; D uncertain. This CDR3 has 13 residues. Germline CDR1 reads MNHEY; CDR2 reads SVGAGI. With 10 bases removed from V and 4 bases from J, the gap between germline ends came to 16 bases. In nucleotides, the CDR3 is TGTGCCACCTCGACACCCCTTGGCACTGAAGCTTTCTTT. It codes for CATSTPLGTEAFF.

This clone was seen only a few times. The genes are TRBV10-3 and TRBJ2-7, with D uncertain. Germline V gene sequence: CDR1 ENHRY, CDR2 SYGVKD. The V end was cut by 0 bases, the J end by 6 bases, with 6 bases between. The CDR3 is 12 amino acids. The CDR3 sequence: CAISESSGEQYV. CDR3 bases: TGTGCCATCAGTGAGTCGAGTGGCGAGCAGTACGTC.

The J gene is TRBJ2-2, the V gene TRBV27, with D possibly matching TRBD2 (6 bases). The germline V gene encodes CDR1 MNHEY and CDR2 SMNVEV (reference sequence). Trimming took 8 bases from V and 6 from J, leaving 22 bases between them. This CDR3 is 16 amino acids long. CDR3 in amino acids: CASRPRRDALAGELFF. DNA for the CDR3: TGTGCCAGCCGCCCCCGGAGGGATGCCTTGGCCGGGGAGCTGTTTTTT.

CDR3 sequence (DNA): TGTGCCAGCAGCGCCAGGGGGGAAGCTTTCTTT. As protein: CASSARGEAFF. V is TRBV11-2 and J is TRBJ1-1; 7 positions agree with TRBD1. V shed 5 bases and J 8 bases; nucleotides not matched to a gene: 2. The CDR3 runs to 11 residues. Germline CDR1 reads SGHAT; CDR2 reads FQNNGV.

The chain carries TRBV19 and TRBJ1-5, with a weak D call TRBD1 (5 bases). The CDR3 has 16 amino acids. CDR1 is LNHDA and CDR2 is SQIVND in the germline V gene (reference sequence). Trimming stripped 6 bases from V and 0 bases from J, with 15 bases between. The CDR3 sequence: CASSDQGAYSNQPQHF. In DNA form, the CDR3 reads TGTGCCAGTAGCGATCAAGGGGCCTATAGCAATCAGCCCCAGCATTTT.

This chain links TRBV10-1 with TRBJ1-2; 7 bases are a match to TRBD1. Germline V gene lookup returns CDR1 WNHNN and CDR2 SYGVQD (reference sequence). The junction had 8 bases not matched to a gene; V was cut back by 7 bases and J by 0 bases. The CDR3 consists of 15 residues. DNA for the CDR3: TGCGCCAGCACGGGGGGGGACAGCCCTAACTATGGCTACACCTTC. Its protein is CASTGGDSPNYGYTF.

The V gene is TRBV3-1 (or the pseudogene TRBV3-2), the J gene TRBJ2-3; 16 bases align to TRBD2. This CDR3 is 19 amino acids long. V was clipped by 4 bases and J by 2 bases; unmatched bases: 9. The V gene's germline CDR1 is LGHDT and CDR2 YNNKEL (reference sequence). The CDR3 DNA reads TGTGCCAGCAGCCTCGCCTCGGGACTAGCGGGGGGGCCCACAGATACGCAGTATTTT. Protein: CASSLASGLAGGPTDTQYF.

V and J are TRBV11-2 and TRBJ1-5; D is possibly TRBD1 (5 bases). The CDR3 contains 13 residues. V lost 1 base to trimming and J lost 7 bases, with 8 bases between them. Germline V gene data show CDR1 as SGHAT and CDR2 as FQNNGV. CDR3 nucleotide sequence: TGTGCCAGCAGCTTAGGTCGGGGGCAGCCCCAGCATTTT. This encodes CASSLGRGQPQHF.

This clone appeared a few times. This chain uses TRBV24-1 with TRBJ2-2; D is possibly TRBD1 (6 bases). V was trimmed by 8 bases and J by 8 bases, leaving 14 bases between them. This CDR3 is 13 amino acids long. Looked up from germline, CDR1 is KGHDR and CDR2 is SFDVKD. The CDR3 reads CATKGQPLGELFF. CDR3 DNA: TGTGCCACCAAAGGACAGCCCTTGGGGGAGCTGTTTTTT.

This chain links TRBV11-2 with TRBJ1-2, with D perhaps TRBD1 (5 bases). Deletions cut 5 bases from V and 2 bases from J, with 15 bases between. Germline values: CDR1 SGHAT, CDR2 FQNNGV. The CDR3 totals 15 residues. The CDR3 coding sequence is TGTGCCAGCAGCCTTTGGGGGGGATGGAACTATGGCTACACCTTC. Residues: CASSLWGGWNYGYTF.

This chain uses TRBV5-1 with TRBJ2-3, with D perhaps matching TRBD2 (6 bases). V was trimmed by 0 bases and J by 3 bases, leaving 8 bases between them. This CDR3 comprises 14 residues. CDR1 is SGHRS, CDR2 YFSETQ, per germline. DNA for the CDR3: TGCGCCAGCAGCTTGGGAGGAGGGACAGATACGCAGTATTTT. It encodes CASSLGGGTDTQYF.

This clone was picked up a small number of times. This chain links TRBV27 with TRBJ2-2; TRBD1 aligns across 9 bases. Germline-derived CDR1 and CDR2 are MNHEY and SMNVEV (reference sequence). The CDR3 runs 15 residues. The trim removed 5 bases at V and 5 bases at J, leaving 6 bases unmatched. This CDR3 reads CASSPRTGVTGELFF. The CDR3 nucleotides are TGTGCCAGCAGTCCTCGGACAGGGGTAACCGGGGAGCTGTTTTTT.

The V gene is TRBV3-1 (or the pseudogene TRBV3-2), the J gene TRBJ1-2, with D hard to call. CDR1 and CDR2 from the germline V gene are LGHDT and YNNKEL (reference sequence). The V gene lost 3 bases and the J gene lost 5 bases, with 13 bases spanning the gap. The CDR3 consists of 14 residues. In DNA, the CDR3 is TGTGCCAGCAGCCAGCTATCTAATCCGTATGGCTACACCTTC. Its translation is CASSQLSNPYGYTF.